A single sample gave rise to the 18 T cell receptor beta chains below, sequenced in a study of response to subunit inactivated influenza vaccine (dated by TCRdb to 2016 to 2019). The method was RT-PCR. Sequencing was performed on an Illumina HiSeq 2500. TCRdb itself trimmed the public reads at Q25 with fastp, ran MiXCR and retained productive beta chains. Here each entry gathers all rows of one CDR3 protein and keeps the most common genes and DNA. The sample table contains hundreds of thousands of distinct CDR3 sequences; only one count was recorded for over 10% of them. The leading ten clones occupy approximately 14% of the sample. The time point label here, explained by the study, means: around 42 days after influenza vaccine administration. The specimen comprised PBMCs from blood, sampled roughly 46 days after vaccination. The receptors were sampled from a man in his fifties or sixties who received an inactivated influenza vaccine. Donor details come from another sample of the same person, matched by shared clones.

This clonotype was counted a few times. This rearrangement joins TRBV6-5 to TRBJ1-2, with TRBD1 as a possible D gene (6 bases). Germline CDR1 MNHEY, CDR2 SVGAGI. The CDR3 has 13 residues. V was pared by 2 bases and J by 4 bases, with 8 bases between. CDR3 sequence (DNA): TGTGCCAGCAGTTACGGACAGCGCTATGGCTACACCTTC. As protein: CASSYGQRYGYTF.

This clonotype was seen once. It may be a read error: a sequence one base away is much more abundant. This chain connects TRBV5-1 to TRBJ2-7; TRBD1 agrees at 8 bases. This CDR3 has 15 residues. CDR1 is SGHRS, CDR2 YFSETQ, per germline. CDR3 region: CSSSSGTGGSYEQYF. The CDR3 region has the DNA TGCTCCAGCAGCTCAGGGACAGGTGGATCCTACGAGCAGTACTTC.

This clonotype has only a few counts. CDR3 nucleotides: TGTGCCAGCTTCCATAGTGGCGGGAAGTACAATGAGCAGTTCTTC. This gives the protein CASFHSGGKYNEQFF. V usage is TRBV28 and J usage is TRBJ2-1; D perhaps matches TRBD2 (6 bases). Germline loops: CDR1 MDHEN, CDR2 SYDVKM. This CDR3 is built from 15 residues. Trimming shortened V by 8 bases and J by 4 bases, and 18 bases separated the two germline ends. Complete variable domain (other parts from reference TRBV28 and TRBJ2-1): DVKVTQSSRYLVKRTGEKVFLECVQDMDHENMFWYRQDPGLGLRLIYFSYDVKMKEKGDIPEGYSVSREKKERFSLILESASTNQTSMYLCASFHSGGKYNEQFFGPGTRLTVL.

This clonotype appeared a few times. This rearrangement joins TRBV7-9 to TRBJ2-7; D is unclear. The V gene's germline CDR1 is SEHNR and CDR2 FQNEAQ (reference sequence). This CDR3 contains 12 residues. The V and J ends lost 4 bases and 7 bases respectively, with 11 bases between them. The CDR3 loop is CASSSHMKEQYF. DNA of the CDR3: TGTGCCAGCAGCTCACACATGAAGGAGCAGTACTTC. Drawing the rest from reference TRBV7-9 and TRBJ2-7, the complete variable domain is DTGVSQNPRHKITKRGQNVTFRCDPISEHNRLYWYRQTLGQGPEFLTYFQNEAQLEKSRLLSDRFSAERPKGSFSTLEIQRTEQGDSAMYLCASSSHMKEQYFGPGTRLTVT.

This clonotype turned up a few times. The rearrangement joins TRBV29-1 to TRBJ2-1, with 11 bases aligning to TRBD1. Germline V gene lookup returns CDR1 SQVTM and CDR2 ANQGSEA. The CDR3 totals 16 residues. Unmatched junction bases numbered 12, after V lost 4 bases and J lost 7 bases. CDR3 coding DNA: TGCAGCGTTGCCACCGGGGACAGGGGGATTGGGAATGAGCAGTTCTTC. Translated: CSVATGDRGIGNEQFF.

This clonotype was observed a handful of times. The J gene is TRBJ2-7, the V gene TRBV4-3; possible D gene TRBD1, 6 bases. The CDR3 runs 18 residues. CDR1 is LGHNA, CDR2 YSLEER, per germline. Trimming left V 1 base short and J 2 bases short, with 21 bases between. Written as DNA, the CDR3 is TGCGCCAGCAGCCAAGGGGGAAGGACCGGGACAAAAACCTACGAGCAGTACTTC. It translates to CASSQGGRTGTKTYEQYF.

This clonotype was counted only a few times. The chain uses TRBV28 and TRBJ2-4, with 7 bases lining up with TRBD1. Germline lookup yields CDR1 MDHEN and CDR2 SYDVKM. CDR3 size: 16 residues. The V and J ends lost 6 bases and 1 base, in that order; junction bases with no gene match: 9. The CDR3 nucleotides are TGTGCCAGCAGACGACAAACACAGGGGGCCAAAAACATTCAGTACTTC. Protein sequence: CASRRQTQGAKNIQYF.

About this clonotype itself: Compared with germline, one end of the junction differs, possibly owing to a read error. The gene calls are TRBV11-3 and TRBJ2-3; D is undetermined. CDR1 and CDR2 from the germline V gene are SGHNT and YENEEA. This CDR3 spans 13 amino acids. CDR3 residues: CARSLGPSDTQYF. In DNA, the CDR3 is TGTGCCAGAAGCTTAGGACCGTCAGATACGCAGTATTTT.

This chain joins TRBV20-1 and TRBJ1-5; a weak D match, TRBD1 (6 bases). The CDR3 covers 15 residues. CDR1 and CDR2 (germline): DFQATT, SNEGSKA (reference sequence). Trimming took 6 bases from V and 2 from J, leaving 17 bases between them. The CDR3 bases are TGCAGTGCAGAGAGAGGGGGTTGTTGCAATCAGCCCCAGCATTTT. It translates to CSAERGGCCNQPQHF.

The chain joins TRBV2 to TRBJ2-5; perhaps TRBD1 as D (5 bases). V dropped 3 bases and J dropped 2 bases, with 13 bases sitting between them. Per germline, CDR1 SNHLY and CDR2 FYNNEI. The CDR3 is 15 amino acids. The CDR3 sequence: CASSDLVRAQETQYF. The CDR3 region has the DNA TGTGCCAGCAGTGATCTGGTCAGGGCGCAAGAGACCCAGTACTTC.

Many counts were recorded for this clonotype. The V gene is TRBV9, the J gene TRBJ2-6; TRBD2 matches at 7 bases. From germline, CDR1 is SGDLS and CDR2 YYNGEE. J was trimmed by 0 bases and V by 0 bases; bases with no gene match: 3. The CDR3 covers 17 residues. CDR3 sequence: CASSVVVAGSGANVLTF. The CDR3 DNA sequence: TGTGCCAGCAGCGTAGTGGTAGCGGGCTCTGGGGCCAACGTCCTGACTTTC.

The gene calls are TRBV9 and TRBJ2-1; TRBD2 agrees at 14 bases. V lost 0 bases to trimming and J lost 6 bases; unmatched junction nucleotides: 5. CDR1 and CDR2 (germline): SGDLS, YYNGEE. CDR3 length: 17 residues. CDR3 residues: CASSVGQGTSGSNEQFF. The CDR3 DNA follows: TGTGCCAGCAGCGTAGGCCAAGGGACTAGCGGGAGCAATGAGCAGTTCTTC.

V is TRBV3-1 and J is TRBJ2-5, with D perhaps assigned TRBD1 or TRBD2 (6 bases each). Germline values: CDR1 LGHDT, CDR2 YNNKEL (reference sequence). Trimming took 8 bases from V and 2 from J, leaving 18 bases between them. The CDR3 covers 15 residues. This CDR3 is CASALAGTQQETQYF. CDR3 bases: TGTGCCAGCGCTTTGGCGGGGACACAACAAGAGACCCAGTACTTC.

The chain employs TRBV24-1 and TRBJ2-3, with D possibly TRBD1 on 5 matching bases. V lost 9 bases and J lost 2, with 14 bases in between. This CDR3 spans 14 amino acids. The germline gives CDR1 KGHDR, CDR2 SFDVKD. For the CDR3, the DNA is TGTGCCACCGCGCACCCCAGGGACACAGATACGCAGTATTTT. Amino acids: CATAHPRDTDTQYF.

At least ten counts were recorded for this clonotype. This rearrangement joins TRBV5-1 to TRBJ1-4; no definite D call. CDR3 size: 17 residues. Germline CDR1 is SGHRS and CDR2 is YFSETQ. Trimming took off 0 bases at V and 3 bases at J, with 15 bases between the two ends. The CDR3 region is CASSLEPLTSANEKLFF. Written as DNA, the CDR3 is TGCGCCAGCAGCTTGGAGCCCCTCACGTCGGCTAATGAAAAACTGTTTTTT.

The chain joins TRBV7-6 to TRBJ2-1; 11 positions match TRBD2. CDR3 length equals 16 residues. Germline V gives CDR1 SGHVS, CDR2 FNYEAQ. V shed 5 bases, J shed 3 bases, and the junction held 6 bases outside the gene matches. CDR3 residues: CASSRAGTSGYNEQFF. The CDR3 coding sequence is TGTGCCAGCAGCCGAGCCGGGACTAGCGGCTACAATGAGCAGTTCTTC. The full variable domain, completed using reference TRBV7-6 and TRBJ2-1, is GAGVSQSPRYKVTKRGQDVALRCDPISGHVSLYWYRQALGQGPEFLTYFNYEAQQDKSGLPNDRFSAERPEGSISTLTIQRTEQRDSAMYRCASSRAGTSGYNEQFFGPGTRLTVL.

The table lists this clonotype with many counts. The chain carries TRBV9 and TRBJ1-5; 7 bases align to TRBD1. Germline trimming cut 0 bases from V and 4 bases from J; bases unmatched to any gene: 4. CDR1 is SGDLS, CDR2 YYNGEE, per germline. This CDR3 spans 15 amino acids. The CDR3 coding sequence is TGTGCCAGCAGCGTAGGGGTGGGACAGAATCAGCCCCAGCATTTT. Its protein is CASSVGVGQNQPQHF.

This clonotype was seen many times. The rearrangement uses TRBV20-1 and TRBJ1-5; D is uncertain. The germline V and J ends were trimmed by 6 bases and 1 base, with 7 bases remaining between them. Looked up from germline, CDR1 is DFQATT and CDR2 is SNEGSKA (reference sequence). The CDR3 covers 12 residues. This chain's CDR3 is CSATDSNQPQHF. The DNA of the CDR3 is TGCAGTGCAACGGACAGCAATCAGCCCCAGCATTTT.